This is a list of T cell receptor beta chains from one sample in a study of T-cell memory formation after mild COVID-19. TCRdb re-called the 5' RACE reads through MiXCR, storing one row per CDR3 protein. This table has fewer than 250,000 distinct CDR3 sequences, roughly a tenth appearing once. The sequencing sample was made of PBMCs or a T cell subset sorted from them (not recorded which). The source is a young man who had mild COVID-19 (a few samples of this study predate the infection). Cell type and time point are not known. Each CDR3 is given with its conserved first and last residue. Each record gives: clone size, J gene, V gene, D gene, CDR3 protein, CDR3 DNA. A D gene is named only where the DNA matches it firmly. Clone size is shown for a subset of rows, as once, few, many or a class of expanded clone.

>few|TRBJ2-2|TRBV2|TRBD1
CASQGDSAFTGELFF
TGTGCCAGCCAGGGGGACAGTGCCTTTACCGGGGAGCTGTTTTTT
>few|TRBJ2-5|TRBV5-1|TRBD1
CASSLRDSPWETQYF
TGCGCCAGCAGCTTACGGGACAGTCCGTGGGAGACCCAGTACTTC
>NA|TRBJ2-1|TRBV11-3|NA
CASRLNPGDNEQFF
TGTGCCAGCAGATTAAACCCCGGCGACAATGAGCAGTTCTTC
>few|TRBJ2-3|TRBV4-1|NA
CASSQDPTDTDTQYF
TGCGCCAGCAGCCAAGATCCCACAGATACAGATACGCAGTATTTT
>few|TRBJ2-3|TRBV5-5|NA
CASSLWGARYTQYF
TGTGCCAGCAGCTTGTGGGGGGCGCGATATACGCAGTATTTT
>few|TRBJ1-2|TRBV5-1|TRBD1
CASSLSGTGDGYTF
TGCGCCAGCAGCTTGTCCGGGACAGGTGATGGCTACACCTTC
>NA|TRBJ2-1|TRBV20-1|TRBD2
CSAPLGLAGEKQFF
TGCAGTGCTCCACTGGGACTAGCGGGGGAAAAGCAGTTCTTC
>few|TRBJ2-1|TRBV4-3|TRBD2
CASSQEGAGGLNEQFF
TGCGCCAGCAGCCAAGAAGGCGCGGGGGGGCTGAATGAGCAGTTCTTC
>many|TRBJ2-5|TRBV29-1|NA
CSVGAGPQETQYF
TGCAGCGTTGGAGCGGGTCCCCAAGAGACCCAGTACTTC
>many|TRBJ2-3|TRBV20-1|TRBD1
CSATTGGVEDTQYF
TGCAGTGCGACGACAGGGGGAGTGGAAGATACGCAGTATTTT
>few|TRBJ1-2|TRBV12-3/TRBV12-4|NA
CASSPDSHYGYTF
TGTGCCAGCAGTCCGGACAGTCACTATGGCTACACCTTC
>few|TRBJ1-1|TRBV6-2/TRBV6-3|NA
CASSYSDGDTEAFF
TGTGCCAGCAGTTACTCCGACGGAGACACTGAAGCTTTCTTT
>NA|TRBJ2-1|TRBV6-2/TRBV6-3|TRBD2
CASSYSGPSGPSSYNEQFF
TGTGCCAGCAGTTACTCCGGGCCTAGCGGACCGAGCTCCTACAATGAGCAGTTCTTC